A single sample is the source of the 30 T cell receptor beta chains below, sequenced in a study of human T cells and chemical hapten exposure. TCRdb analysed the RACE reads with MiXCR anew, one entry per CDR3 protein. The data hold about 89,000 distinct CDR3 sequences, with approximately 10% observed a single time. This sample's time point: patch test 2, 6 weeks after DPC sensitization. This sample's treatment: therapeutic diphenylcyclopropenone sensitization with weekly scalp DPC. The sequencing used whole blood, collected in connection with sensitization to the hapten diphenylcyclopropenone (DPC). All receptors derive from a man aged 40-50 years with alopecia areata. Some clones in this sample may be carry-over from other donors' samples.

This clonotype was seen ten or more times. The gene calls are TRBV28 and TRBJ2-3; weak D call: TRBD2 (5 bases). Trimming removed 7 bases from V and 0 bases from J, with 8 bases in between. Germline values: CDR1 MDHEN, CDR2 SYDVKM. CDR3 length: 13 amino acids. The CDR3 here is CASKGGSTDTQYF. CDR3 nucleotides: TGTGCCAGCAAGGGCGGGAGCACAGATACGCAGTATTTT.

This clonotype showed up many times. This chain uses TRBV28 with TRBJ1-4, with D possibly being TRBD1 (6 bases). The length of the CDR3 is 16 residues. Trimming shortened V by 6 bases and J by 7 bases, and 21 bases separated the two germline ends. The germline V gene has CDR1 MDHEN and CDR2 SYDVKM. CDR3 bases: TGTGCCAGCAGAGCGGTGTACAGGGCGGATGGTGAAAAACTGTTTTTT. Protein product: CASRAVYRADGEKLFF. Combining the CDR3 with reference TRBV28 and TRBJ1-4 gives the whole variable domain DVKVTQSSRYLVKRTGEKVFLECVQDMDHENMFWYRQDPGLGLRLIYFSYDVKMKEKGDIPEGYSVSREKKERFSLILESASTNQTSMYLCASRAVYRADGEKLFFGSGTQLSVL.

This clonotype was seen at least ten times. The V call is TRBV12-3 or TRBV12-4, the J call TRBJ1-6; D gene ambiguous. CDR3 size: 14 residues. V lost 2 bases, J lost 8 bases, and 10 bases lay in between. The CDR3 sequence is CASSLKVTDSPLHF. In DNA, the CDR3 is TGTGCCAGCAGTTTAAAGGTCACGGATTCACCCCTCCACTTT.

This chain joins TRBV3-2 and TRBJ2-1; the D call in the table, TRBD1, was not verified against the DNA. TRBV3-2 is given as a pseudogene. This CDR3 has 19 amino acids. The CDR3 sequence is CASSQERGTGTTAYNEQFF. In DNA form, the CDR3 reads TGTGCCAGCAGCCAAGAAAGGGGGACAGGGACGACTGCCTACAATGAGCAGTTCTTC.

This chain uses TRBV6-5 with TRBJ2-1; 14 bases are shared with TRBD2. The CDR3 covers 14 residues. CDR1 is MNHEY, CDR2 SVGAGI, per germline. V was pared by 6 bases and J by 10 bases, with 5 bases of the junction left unmatched. CDR3 nucleotides: TGTGCCAGCAGAAAGGGACTAGCGGGAGTGGAGCAGTTCTTC. Translated: CASRKGLAGVEQFF.

V gene TRBV19 combines with J gene TRBJ1-4; D is uncertain. V was shortened by 3 bases and J by 6 bases, with 11 bases between the two germline ends. The CDR3 loop spans 14 amino acids. The germline CDR1 and CDR2 sequences are LNHDA and SQIVND (reference sequence). The CDR3 DNA follows: TGTGCCAGTAGTATGCGGAGGGAGGATGAAAAACTGTTTTTT. Its protein product is CASSMRREDEKLFF.

The chain recombines TRBV18 with TRBJ2-3; 8 bases line up with TRBD1. The trim removed 5 bases at V and 3 bases at J, leaving 7 bases unmatched. The CDR3 is made up of 15 amino acids. CDR1 and CDR2 (germline): KGHSH, LQKENI. CDR3 amino acids: CASSSPGGATDTQYF. CDR3 DNA sequence: TGTGCCAGCTCATCCCCAGGGGGCGCGACAGATACGCAGTATTTT.

This clonotype was detected ten times or more. The gene calls are TRBV3-1 and TRBJ2-3; D remains ambiguous. CDR1 is LGHDT and CDR2 is YNNKEL in the germline V gene (reference sequence). V lost 4 bases and J 10 bases, leaving 15 bases between the germline ends. There are 13 residues in the CDR3. CDR3: CASSPPGGEAQYF. Written as DNA, the CDR3 is TGTGCCAGCAGCCCTCCAGGTGGCGAAGCGCAGTATTTT.

V gene TRBV6-5 combines with J gene TRBJ2-7; TRBD2 agrees at 8 bases. Germline V gene sequence: CDR1 MNHEY, CDR2 SVGAGI. The trim removed 0 bases at V and 2 bases at J, leaving 6 bases unmatched. The CDR3 loop spans 16 amino acids. The CDR3 coding sequence is TGTGCCAGCAGTTACTCAGTCGCGGGACTAGCCTACGAGCAGTACTTC. Amino acids: CASSYSVAGLAYEQYF.

The rearrangement joins TRBV11-1 to TRBJ1-1; D possibly corresponds to TRBD1 (6 bases). The CDR3 loop spans 16 amino acids. CDR1 and CDR2 from the germline V gene are SGHAT and FQDESV (reference sequence). Trimming removed 5 bases from V and 0 bases from J, with 16 bases in between. CDR3: CASSPGDTILNTEAFF. CDR3 coding DNA: TGTGCCAGCAGCCCCGGGGACACAATTTTGAACACTGAAGCTTTCTTT.

The chain recombines TRBV7-2 with TRBJ1-2; 7 bases are shared with TRBD1. In germline, CDR1 is SGHTA, CDR2 FQGNSA. V shed 7 bases, J shed 0 bases, and the junction held 5 bases outside the gene matches. CDR3 length equals 14 residues. Written as DNA, the CDR3 is TGTGCCAGCACTTTGGACAGGACTAACTATGGCTACACCTTC. Its translation is CASTLDRTNYGYTF.

The table lists this clonotype with many counts. The chain links TRBV6-5 to TRBJ1-1, with TRBD1 identical over 12 bases. V dropped 2 bases and J dropped 1; count of bases not matched to a gene: 5. This CDR3 spans 17 amino acids. Germline values: CDR1 MNHEY, CDR2 SVGAGI. The DNA for the CDR3 is TGTGCCAGCAGTTACGAGGGACAGGGGGCGAGGAACACTGAAGCTTTCTTT. Translated, it gives CASSYEGQGARNTEAFF.

The CDR3 reads CASSMERAGVDEQFF. The CDR3 DNA reads as TGCGCCAGCTCCATGGAGCGGGCGGGAGTCGATGAGCAGTTCTTC. The J gene is TRBJ2-1, the V gene TRBV5-1; 7 positions match TRBD2. Germline loops: CDR1 SGHRS, CDR2 YFSETQ. The CDR3 is made up of 15 amino acids. V lost 7 bases to trimming and J lost 8 bases; unmatched junction nucleotides: 15.

This clonotype has at least ten counts. The chain uses TRBV4-2 and TRBJ2-6, with D uncertain. The CDR3 totals 16 residues. Germline V gene sequence: CDR1 LGHNA, CDR2 YNFKEQ. Trimming removed 0 bases at V and 7 bases at J, with 13 bases between. This CDR3 reads CASSQDNHGEANVLTF. The CDR3, as DNA: TGTGCCAGCAGCCAAGATAATCATGGAGAAGCCAACGTCCTGACTTTC.

This chain connects TRBV4-2 to TRBJ2-1, with D uncertain. CDR3 length: 12 residues. The germline V and J ends were trimmed by 0 bases and 9 bases, with 6 bases remaining between them. Germline assignment: CDR1 LGHNA and CDR2 YNFKEQ. The CDR3 loop reads CASSQDQREQFF. CDR3 nucleotides: TGTGCCAGCAGCCAAGATCAACGTGAGCAGTTCTTC.

This rearrangement joins TRBV6-6 to TRBJ2-3, with D hard to call. This CDR3 is built from 16 residues. The V gene's germline CDR1 is MNHNY and CDR2 SVGAGI (reference sequence). The germline V and J ends were trimmed by 8 bases and 0 bases, with 18 bases remaining between them. The CDR3 sequence: CASEPKAVTSTDTQYF. CDR3 nucleotide sequence: TGTGCCAGCGAGCCGAAAGCAGTTACTAGCACAGATACGCAGTATTTT.

This clonotype was seen at least ten times. CDR3 DNA: TGTGCCAGCAGCTTGATGACAGACTTAATGGCAGATACGCAGTATTTT. Its protein product is CASSLMTDLMADTQYF. This rearrangement joins TRBV5-6 to TRBJ2-3; TRBD1 is a possible D gene (5 bases). The V end lost 1 base, the J end lost 4 bases, and 16 bases lay between the germline ends. Germline lookup yields CDR1 SGHDT and CDR2 YYEEEE. This CDR3 contains 16 residues.

This clonotype was recorded at least ten times. V usage is TRBV18 and J usage is TRBJ2-7; possible D gene TRBD1, 6 bases. The CDR3 spans 14 residues. Germline V CDR1 and CDR2: KGHSH, LQKENI. The V end was cut by 4 bases, the J end by 1 base, with 11 bases between. As DNA, the CDR3 is TGTGCCAGCTCACTTCGACAGGATTCCTACGAGCAGTACTTC. Translation: CASSLRQDSYEQYF.

The sample holds a few counts of this clonotype. CDR3 DNA sequence: TGTGCCAGCAGCTTAGCCAGAACATTGACGGGGTCACCCCTCCACTTT. Amino acids: CASSLARTLTGSPLHF. The genes are TRBV7-9 and TRBJ1-6, with unresolved D. CDR3 length: 16 residues. Germline V gene lookup returns CDR1 SEHNR and CDR2 FQNEAQ (reference sequence). The V and J ends lost 0 bases and 10 bases respectively, with 16 bases between them.

The chain has TRBV19 and TRBJ2-6; D remains ambiguous. The CDR3 extends over 17 amino acids. The V gene lost 3 bases and the J gene lost 0 bases, with 12 bases spanning the gap. The germline V gene has CDR1 LNHDA and CDR2 SQIVND (reference sequence). DNA for the CDR3: TGTGCCAGTAGTATTGAGACACAAAGCTCTGGGGCCAACGTCCTGACTTTC. Translating gives CASSIETQSSGANVLTF. Supplemented by reference TRBV19 and TRBJ2-6, the full variable domain reads DGGITQSPKYLFRKEGQNVTLSCEQNLNHDAMYWYRQDPGQGLRLIYYSQIVNDFQKGDIAEGYSVSREKKESFPLTVTSAQKNPTAFYLCASSIETQSSGANVLTFGAGSRLTVL.

The gene calls are TRBV18 and TRBJ2-3; D call uncertain. Germline V gene lookup returns CDR1 KGHSH and CDR2 LQKENI. The CDR3 consists of 13 residues. Trimming removed 1 base from V and 3 bases from J, with 5 bases in between. CDR3 sequence (DNA): TGTGCCAGCTCACCACTGATAACAGATACGCAGTATTTT. Translated, it gives CASSPLITDTQYF.

This clonotype was seen a few times. CDR3 bases: TGTGCCAGCAGTTTCACTAGCGGGGCGTCCTACGAGCAGTACTTC. This encodes CASSFTSGASYEQYF. The chain links TRBV28 to TRBJ2-7; 10 bases agree with TRBD2. V dropped 3 bases and J dropped 1; count of bases not matched to a gene: 3. Germline CDR1 MDHEN, CDR2 SYDVKM. The CDR3 consists of 15 residues.

The CDR3 sequence: CASSYSATSNIQYF. CDR3 DNA: TGTGCCAGCAGTTACTCCGCGACATCAAACATTCAGTACTTC. The chain combines TRBV6-5 with TRBJ2-4; no firm D call. CDR3 length: 14 amino acids. The germline V gene encodes CDR1 MNHEY and CDR2 SVGAGI. Trimming left V 0 bases short and J 6 bases short, with 9 bases between.

V gene TRBV11-2 combines with J gene TRBJ2-4; D is unresolved. The CDR3 spans 14 residues. The ends were cut back, 0 bases at V and 6 bases at J, with 9 bases in the middle. Germline V gene lookup returns CDR1 SGHAT and CDR2 FQNNGV. CDR3 in amino acids: CASSLDRAVNIQYF. CDR3 DNA sequence: TGTGCCAGCAGCTTAGATCGGGCGGTAAACATTCAGTACTTC.

Ten or more counts support this clonotype. This sequence joins TRBV10-3 and TRBJ2-6; D is uncertain. With 5 bases removed from V and 0 bases from J, the gap between germline ends came to 14 bases. Looked up from germline, CDR1 is ENHRY and CDR2 is SYGVKD. This CDR3 spans 17 amino acids. The CDR3 bases are TGTGCCATCAGTTCTAAGGTGGGCACCTCTGGGGCCAACGTCCTGACTTTC. Protein product: CAISSKVGTSGANVLTF.

This clonotype was counted a few times. The rearrangement uses TRBV29-1 and TRBJ2-5; maybe TRBD1 (5 bases). V was shortened by 4 bases and J by 5 bases, with 11 bases between the two germline ends. Germline-derived CDR1 and CDR2 are SQVTM and ANQGSEA. The CDR3 is 12 amino acids. For the CDR3, the DNA is TGCAGCGTTGTTGGCAGGGCGGAGACCCAGTACTTC. The encoded protein is CSVVGRAETQYF.

This CDR3 reads CASSSRGSAEKLFF. For the CDR3, the DNA is TGTGCCAGTAGTTCAAGAGGCAGTGCTGAAAAACTGTTTTTT. The chain employs TRBV19 and TRBJ1-4; D not resolved. V dropped 5 bases and J dropped 7 bases, with 14 bases sitting between them. Germline CDR1 is LNHDA and CDR2 is SQIVND (reference sequence). CDR3 length: 14 amino acids.

This clonotype appeared a few times. This sequence joins TRBV24-1 and TRBJ2-3, with D unresolved. This CDR3 has 14 amino acids. V lost 3 bases and J lost 3, with 9 bases in between. Germline lookup yields CDR1 KGHDR and CDR2 SFDVKD. The CDR3 is CATSDPTRTDTQYF. For the CDR3, the DNA is TGTGCCACCAGTGATCCCACCCGGACAGATACGCAGTATTTT.

This clonotype was seen a handful of times. The chain has TRBV3-1 and TRBJ1-1; D perhaps matches TRBD1 (6 bases). V lost 4 bases and J lost 2, with 14 bases in between. CDR1 LGHDT and CDR2 YNNKEL come from the germline V gene (reference sequence). The CDR3 length is 15 residues. CDR3: CASSLSTGSNTEAFF. The CDR3 bases are TGTGCCAGCAGCCTTAGTACAGGGAGTAACACTGAAGCTTTCTTT. Filled out from reference TRBV3-1 and TRBJ1-1, the complete variable domain reads DTAVSQTPKYLVTQMGNDKSIKCEQNLGHDTMYWYKQDSKKFLKIMFSYNNKELIINETVPNRFSPKSPDKAHLNLHINSLELGDSAVYFCASSLSTGSNTEAFFGQGTRLTVV.

This chain connects TRBV4-3 to TRBJ2-1, with 10 bases matching TRBD2. V trimming: 6 bases; J trimming: 8 bases; junction bases outside the gene matches: 10. The CDR3 has 15 residues. The germline V gene encodes CDR1 LGHNA and CDR2 YSLEER. CDR3 in DNA: TGCGCCAGCAGTCTAGCGGGGGCCGCGACCGATGAGCAGTTCTTC. Its translation: CASSLAGAATDEQFF.